This TCR beta chain stems from a study of blood T cell repertoires in COVID-19. This table comes from immunoSEQ multiplex PCR, and its TCRdb copy is limited to in-frame clones, with some not included. The repertoire holds around 150,000 clones, with roughly 90% as singletons. This CDR3 has 14 amino acids. The V end lost 4 bases, the J end lost 3 bases, and 7 bases lay between the germline ends. Per germline, CDR1 KGHSH and CDR2 LQKENI. The table lists this clone with a count of one. The V call is TRBV18, the J call TRBJ1-6; tentatively, D is TRBD1 (5 bases). The TCR originated in a woman aged 60-75 years with active or convalescent COVID-19. The sample taken for sequencing was peripheral blood. The CDR3 reads CASSHDSYNSPLHF. CDR3 in DNA: TGTGCCAGCTCACATGACAGCTATAATTCACCCCTCCACTTT.